A selection of T cell receptor beta chains follows, all from one sample in a study of long-term antiretroviral therapy in people with HIV. Sequencing was performed with immunoSEQ multiplex PCR; in TCRdb, only in-frame clones are kept and a portion is missing. The sample records tens of thousands of clones, 80% to 85% being singletons. Sequencing used unsorted PBMCs, obtained 1.5 years after starting antiretroviral therapy. These receptors came from a man between 18 and 35 years old with HIV. CDR3s include the opening cysteine and the closing phenylalanine or tryptophan. A D gene is named only where the DNA matches it firmly. Clone size, where shown, is once, few, many, or a class for clones that have expanded.

>-|TRBV13|TRBD1|TRBJ2-7
TGTGCCAGCAGCCCCACCCCTCGGGACAGGGAGGGAGAGCAGTACTTC
CASSPTPRDREGEQYF
>few|TRBV2|TRBD1|TRBJ1-2
TGTGCCAGCAGCCCGAATCCAGGGGGCCCTGGCTACACCTTC
CASSPNPGGPGYTF
>-|TRBV9|-|TRBJ2-2
TGTGCCAGCAGCGAAACAGGGAACCTAAGGACCGGGGAGCTGTTTTTT
CASSETGNLRTGELFF
>-|TRBV25-1|-|TRBJ2-7
TGTGCCAGCAGGGACGGGACGGGGTACGAGCAGTACTTC
CASRDGTGYEQYF
>-|TRBV6-5|-|TRBJ2-5
TGTGCCAGCAGTTACACTCGACGGGAGACCCAGTACTTC
CASSYTRRETQYF
>-|TRBV11-2|TRBD2|TRBJ2-1
TGTGCCAGCAGCCCCGGACTAGCTAGCAATGAGCAGTTCTTC
CASSPGLASNEQFF
>few|TRBV2|-|TRBJ2-7
TGTGCCAGCGGCCTCTATCCCGGCACCTACGAGCAGTACTTC
CASGLYPGTYEQYF
>-|TRBV7-2|-|TRBJ1-4
TGTGCCAGCAGCTCGAGGATAGGAGAAAAACTGTTTTTT
CASSSRIGEKLFF
>-|TRBV6-6|-|TRBJ1-2
TGTGCCAGCAGAAGGGTTGGCTACACCTTC
CASRRVGYTF
>-|TRBV5-8|-|TRBJ1-5
TGTGCCAGCAGCTTTTATCGGGGGCCGAAGGGGAACCAGCCCCAGCATTTT
CASSFYRGPKGNQPQHF
>-|TRBV30|TRBD1|TRBJ1-5
TGTGCCTGGAATCTCCAGGGGGGTCATCAGCCCCAGCATTTT
CAWNLQGGHQPQHF
>-|TRBV6-5|-|TRBJ1-2
TGTGCCAGCAGTTTTTCAGGCCATTATGGCTACACCTTC
CASSFSGHYGYTF
>-|TRBV14|-|TRBJ2-5
TGTGCCAGCAGCCACTCAAAACTTATATATGAGACCCAGTACTTC
CASSHSKLIYETQYF
>-|TRBV5-5|TRBD2|TRBJ2-7
TGTGCCAGCAGCTTGAGAGCCCGACTAGCCACAAGGGAGGAGCAGTACTTC
CASSLRARLATREEQYF
>-|TRBV18|TRBD1|TRBJ1-2
TGTGCCAGCTCAGGACAGGGGGGGATCGGAGGCTACACCTTC
CASSGQGGIGGYTF
>-|TRBV7-9|-|TRBJ2-7
TGTGCCAGCAGCTTATCAGGCAACTCCTACGAGCAGTACTTC
CASSLSGNSYEQYF
>-|TRBV19|-|TRBJ2-1
TGTGCCAGTAGTATACTAGCATGGAATGAGCAGTTCTTC
CASSILAWNEQFF
>-|TRBV18|-|TRBJ2-2
TGTGCCAGCTCACCTGGGCTGACTACACCCGGGGAGCTGTTTTTT
CASSPGLTTPGELFF
>-|TRBV29-1|-|TRBJ2-7
TGCAGCGTCCTACTAACCCCACTCAACGAGCAGTACTTC
CSVLLTPLNEQYF
>few|TRBV6-6|-|TRBJ2-7
TGTGCCTGCTCCGGTGCTGGGTCGGGCGAGCAGTACTTC
CACSGAGSGEQYF
>few|TRBV18|-|TRBJ2-7
TGTGCCAGCTCACCTCAACTAGGTCTCGAGCAGTACTTC
CASSPQLGLEQYF
>-|TRBV18|-|TRBJ2-7
TGTGCCAGCTCATCTCTGGGGGCGGACTACGAGCAGTACTTC
CASSSLGADYEQYF
>once|TRBV11-2|TRBD1|TRBJ1-3
TGTGCCAGCAGCGGGGGACAGGGGTTCTTTAGCCACACCATATATTTT
CASSGGQGFFSHTIYF
>-|TRBV2|-|TRBJ2-1
TGTGCCAGCAGTGTTCAGCCCACGAGCTCCTACAATGAGCAGTTCTTC
CASSVQPTSSYNEQFF
>few|TRBV7-2|TRBD2|TRBJ2-7
TGTGCCAGCAGCCCCGACAGCGGGGTCGTCCGGCAGTACTTC
CASSPDSGVVRQYF
>-|TRBV7-9|-|TRBJ1-1
TGTGCCAGCAGCTTACAGGTTGGGACTGAAGCTTTCTTT
CASSLQVGTEAFF
>-|TRBV9|-|TRBJ2-3
TGTGCCAGCAGCATGGGAACAAGCACAGATACGCAGTATTTT
CASSMGTSTDTQYF
>-|TRBV23-1|-|TRBJ2-3
TGCGCCAGTATTCCAGGGGGGGGGAGCACAGATACGCAGTATTTT
CASIPGGGSTDTQYF
>-|TRBV6-6|TRBD1|TRBJ1-5
TGTGCCAGCAGTTACACCGGACAGGGGGGTCAGCCCCAGCATTTT
CASSYTGQGGQPQHF
>-|TRBV21-1|-|TRBJ1-5
TGTGCCAGCAGCAAAGGTGGAGGGATGAATAGCAATCAGCCCCAGCATTTT
CASSKGGGMNSNQPQHF
>-|TRBV28|-|TRBJ1-1
TGTGCCAGCAGTATCAACCGGGGCCCCACTGAAGCTTTCTTT
CASSINRGPTEAFF
>-|TRBV2|-|TRBJ1-1
TGTGCCAGCACCGAGGGGGGTGGCAGCACTGAAGCTTTCTTT
CASTEGGGSTEAFF
>-|TRBV2|-|TRBJ2-1
TGTGCCAGCAGTGAACAGCGGACCGCCTACAATGAGCAGTTCTTC
CASSEQRTAYNEQFF
>-|TRBV6-5|-|TRBJ1-1
TGTGCCAGCAGTTACTCGGCAGGGATGAACACTGAAGCTTTCTTT
CASSYSAGMNTEAFF
>-|TRBV7-8|-|TRBJ1-3
TGTGCCAGCAGCTTAATTCGAGGGACTGGGAAAAACACCATATATTTT
CASSLIRGTGKNTIYF
>-|TRBV18|-|TRBJ1-5
TGTGCCAGCTCACCTGGACGCGGGAGCAATCAGCCCCAGCATTTT
CASSPGRGSNQPQHF
>-|TRBV2|TRBD1|TRBJ2-2
TGTGCCAGCAGACCCGGACAGGGGCACACCGGGGAGCTGTTTTTT
CASRPGQGHTGELFF
>-|TRBV7-9|TRBD1|TRBJ2-3
TGTGCCAGCAGCTTAGGGGGACAGGGAGCCACCAAACTTGGGGATACGCAGTATTTT
CASSLGGQGATKLGDTQYF
>-|TRBV28|-|TRBJ1-3
TGTGCCAGCAGTCGCCCAGGAAACACCATATATTTT
CASSRPGNTIYF
>-|TRBV28|TRBD1|TRBJ1-1
TGTGCCAGCAGTCTTCGGACAGGCACGAACACTGAAGCTTTCTTT
CASSLRTGTNTEAFF
>-|TRBV7-8|TRBD2|TRBJ2-3
TGTGCCAGCAGTCCTTTCCTCCGGGGGGGGTTGGATACGCAGTATTTT
CASSPFLRGGLDTQYF
>-|TRBV29-1|-|TRBJ1-1
TGCAGCGTTAGGGACGGGAACACTGAAGCTTTCTTT
CSVRDGNTEAFF
>-|TRBV9|TRBD1|TRBJ2-7
TGTGCCAGCAGCGTAGGGACAGGCGGTCTCGAGCAGTACTTC
CASSVGTGGLEQYF
>-|TRBV7-2|TRBD1|TRBJ1-5
TGTGCCAGCAGCCAGGGACAGGTCCCGGGCAATCAGCCCCAGCATTTT
CASSQGQVPGNQPQHF
>-|TRBV7-2|TRBD1|TRBJ2-2
TGTGCCAGCAGCCGGGACAGGGCCACCGGGGAGCTGTTTTTT
CASSRDRATGELFF
>-|TRBV7-8|-|TRBJ2-7
TGTGCCAGCAGCCGCGCCGGGACTTCCTACGAGCAGTACTTC
CASSRAGTSYEQYF
>-|TRBV6-1|-|TRBJ2-2
TGTGCCAGCAAAGGCAATTCGAACACCGGGGAGCTGTTTTTT
CASKGNSNTGELFF
>-|TRBV29-1|TRBD2|TRBJ2-1
TGCAGCGCTTTAAAACCGGGAGGGCCGTATGAGCAGTTCTTC
CSALKPGGPYEQFF
>-|TRBV9|-|TRBJ2-2
TGTGCCAGCAGAGTAGGGGGAAACACCGGGGAGCTGTTTTTT
CASRVGGNTGELFF
>few|TRBV30|-|TRBJ1-4
TGTGCCTGGAGTGTAGGTCGGACAACTAATGAAAAACTGTTTTTT
CAWSVGRTTNEKLFF
>-|TRBV6-5|-|TRBJ1-1
TGTGCCAGCAGTTACTCGGGACATATGAACACTGAAGCTTTCTTT
CASSYSGHMNTEAFF